Sequencing of this T cell receptor (beta chain) was carried out in a study of blood T cell repertoires in COVID-19. TCRdb keeps only in-frame clones here, not all; method: immunoSEQ multiplex PCR. The data contain fewer than 350,000 clones, about four fifths of them seen just once; the ten biggest clones take up just under 3%. Per germline, CDR1 ENHRY and CDR2 SYGVKD. Unmatched junction bases numbered 7, after V lost 10 bases and J lost 2 bases. There are 14 residues in the CDR3. There are a few counts of this clone. The chain has TRBV10-3 and TRBJ2-3; 9 bases match TRBD2. The sequence was collected from a woman between 55 and 75 years old with active or convalescent COVID-19. Input material: peripheral blood. This CDR3 is CATIAGVDTDTQYF. The CDR3 region has the DNA TGTGCCACCATAGCGGGGGTGGACACAGATACGCAGTATTTT.